This TCR beta chain was identified during a study of cytomegalovirus exposure and HLA in healthy donors. Study-wide points: There were under 200 TCR beta chains listed as cytomegalovirus-associated.

Concerning this clone: Its antigen is as yet unknown.

The CDR3 extends over 17 amino acids. CDR1 is LNHDA and CDR2 is SQIVND in the germline V gene (reference sequence). V was pared by 10 bases and J by 2 bases, with 9 bases of the junction left unmatched. 13 Jbeta primers and 60 Vbeta primers were used for the PCR. TCRdb keeps only in-frame clones here, not all; method: immunoSEQ multiplex PCR. The top ten clones hold 1.9% of a sample with 150,000 to 200,000 clones, under 90% of them seen once. Specimen: PBMCs. The clonotype originates from a man aged 18 to 30 in good health and CMV-seronegative. The rearrangement uses TRBV19 and TRBJ2-6; 12 bases are shared with TRBD1. In DNA, the CDR3 is TGTGCCACCCATCGGGGGACAGGGGGCCCTGGGGCCAACGTCCTGACTTTC. Translation gives CATHRGTGGPGANVLTF.